The T cell receptor beta chain described here comes from a study of blood T cell repertoires in COVID-19 (TCRdb year 2020). Some background on the complete study: The collaborator samples originated in the United States, Italy and Spain and spanned the acute and convalescent phases of COVID-19. The material from the prospective study consisted of cDNA or gDNA derived from T cells, B-cell-depleted T cells, or PBMCs. Deeply sampled blood TCRbeta repertoires from subjects exposed to, actively infected with, or recovered from COVID-19 were included in the dataset. The repertoires were made available in a free public database intended to serve as a resource for research on the immune response to SARS-CoV-2. Samples came from the ongoing ImmuneRACE study (first 160 participants) plus 1,254 subjects from 6 global collaborators. A de-identified subject ID, COVID-19 status, age in years and sex were almost always included in the sample metadata. Where HLA class I and class II types were available, the types were taken from metadata supplied by the sample provider, not from assay-based typing. Study-wide conclusions, independent of this receptor: The amount of clinical and demographic metadata varied by source and participant and was provided uncurated.

Comment on this clone: Its specific antigen is unknown. One base away there is no much larger clone; base qualities are not given.

The germline V gene encodes CDR1 SGDLS and CDR2 YYNGEE. Counted from cysteine to phenylalanine, this CDR3 has 16 amino acids. The CDR3 DNA has 48 bases and is translated from base 1. V is pruned by 0 bases and J by 3 bases, leaving 9 bases of the junction without a gene match. One collaborating source in Seattle enrolled patients while the patients were actively infected and followed the patients over time throughout the course of disease. Whole blood was collected in K2EDTA tubes by collaborating institutions according to the institutions' own protocols. For TCRbeta analysis, collaborator samples were shipped as frozen whole blood, as isolated PBMCs, or as DNA extracted from either sample type. TCRbeta CDR3 regions were amplified from genomic DNA using the immunoSEQ Assay, a bias-controlled multiplex PCR. Per the original workflow: Within the assay, amplification of reference gene primers was used to estimate how many nucleated cells each sample contained. To quantify the absolute abundance of each unique TCRbeta CDR3 rearrangement, sequence reads were collapsed and filtered. Productive Simpson clonality was computed per sample as the square root of Simpson's diversity index over productive rearrangements. Imported from immuneACCESS, the table was reduced by TCRdb to in-frame sequences with V and J called. These copies leave out some clones; in studies compared against another copy, an unresolved V gene accounts for under half, and the cause of the remainder is not known. The V and J calls and clone size are taken from that table; D and trimming were inferred from the DNA. Here the sample has about 340,000 clones; around nine tenths occur a single time. Clones ranked in the top ten supply about 7.6% of the sample.

The chain joins TRBV9 to TRBJ2-7, and TRBD2 aligns with 7 junction nucleotides. Sequencing input: peripheral blood. This TCR derives from a woman aged 55-70 years with COVID-19, enrolled during active disease. CDR3 protein: CASSVGGEGGSYEQYF. The DNA sequence is as follows: TGTGCCAGCAGCGTAGGAGGGGAAGGCGGGAGCTACGAGCAGTACTTC.